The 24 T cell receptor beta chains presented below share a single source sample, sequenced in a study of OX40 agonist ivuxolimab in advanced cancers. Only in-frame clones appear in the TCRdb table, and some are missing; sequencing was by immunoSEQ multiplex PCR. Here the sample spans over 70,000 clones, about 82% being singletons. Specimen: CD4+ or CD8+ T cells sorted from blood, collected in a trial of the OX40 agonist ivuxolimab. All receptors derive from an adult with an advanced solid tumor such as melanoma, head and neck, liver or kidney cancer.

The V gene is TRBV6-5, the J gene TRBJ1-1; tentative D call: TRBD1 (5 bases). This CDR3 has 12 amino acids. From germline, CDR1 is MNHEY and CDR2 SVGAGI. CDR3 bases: TGTTCCTACGGTTGGGGCAACACTGAAGCTTTCTTT. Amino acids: CSYGWGNTEAFF.

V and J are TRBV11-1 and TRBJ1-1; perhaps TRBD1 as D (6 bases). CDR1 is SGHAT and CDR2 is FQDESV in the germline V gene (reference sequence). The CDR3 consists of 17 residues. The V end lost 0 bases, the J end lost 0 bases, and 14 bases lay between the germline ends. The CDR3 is CASSLASRGTLNTEAFF. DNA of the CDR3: TGTGCCAGCAGCTTAGCCTCGAGGGGGACCTTGAACACTGAAGCTTTCTTT.

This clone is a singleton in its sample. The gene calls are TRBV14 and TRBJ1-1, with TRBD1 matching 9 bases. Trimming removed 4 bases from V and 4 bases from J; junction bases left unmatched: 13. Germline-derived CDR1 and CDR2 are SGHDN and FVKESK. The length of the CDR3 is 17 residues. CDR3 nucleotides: TGTGCCAGCAGCCCCTACAGGGGGCGCGGGGACGGCACTGAAGCTTTCTTT. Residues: CASSPYRGRGDGTEAFF.

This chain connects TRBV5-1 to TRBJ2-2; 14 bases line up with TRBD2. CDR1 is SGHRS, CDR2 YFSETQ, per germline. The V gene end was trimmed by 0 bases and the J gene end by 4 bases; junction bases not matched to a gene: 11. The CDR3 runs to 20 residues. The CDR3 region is CASSLVPGLAGDGGTGELFF. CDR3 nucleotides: TGCGCCAGCAGCTTGGTTCCGGGACTAGCGGGAGATGGGGGCACCGGGGAGCTGTTTTTT.

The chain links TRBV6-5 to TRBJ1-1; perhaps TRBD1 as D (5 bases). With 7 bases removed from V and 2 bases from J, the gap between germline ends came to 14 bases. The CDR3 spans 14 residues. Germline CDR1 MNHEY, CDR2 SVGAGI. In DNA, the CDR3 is TGTGCCAGCAAGGGACCCAGGGCAAACACTGAAGCTTTCTTT. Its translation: CASKGPRANTEAFF.

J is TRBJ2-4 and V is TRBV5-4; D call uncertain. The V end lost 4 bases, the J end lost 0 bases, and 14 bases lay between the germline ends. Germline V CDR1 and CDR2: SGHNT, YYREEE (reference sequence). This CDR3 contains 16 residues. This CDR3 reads CASSPDRAVAKNIQYF. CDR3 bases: TGTGCCAGCAGCCCGGACCGGGCCGTAGCCAAAAACATTCAGTACTTC.

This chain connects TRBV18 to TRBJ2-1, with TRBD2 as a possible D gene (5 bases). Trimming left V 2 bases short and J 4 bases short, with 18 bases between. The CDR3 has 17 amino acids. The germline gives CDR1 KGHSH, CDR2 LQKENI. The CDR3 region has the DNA TGTGCCAGCTCACCATCCGAAGACTATATAATTTACAATGAGCAGTTCTTC. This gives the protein CASSPSEDYIIYNEQFF.

The CDR3 protein is CASSSGRNTEAFF. The CDR3 nucleotides are TGTGCCAGCAGCTCAGGTAGGAACACTGAAGCTTTCTTT. The chain has TRBV11-2 and TRBJ1-1; no firm D call. Germline loops: CDR1 SGHAT, CDR2 FQNNGV. Trimming removed 4 bases at V and 1 base at J, with 7 bases between. CDR3 size: 13 residues.

The CDR3 sequence: CASSVGRDYTQYF. DNA for the CDR3: TGTGCCAGCAGCGTAGGCAGGGACTATACGCAGTATTTT. The V call is TRBV9, the J call TRBJ2-3; tentative D call: TRBD2 (6 bases). Per germline, CDR1 SGDLS and CDR2 YYNGEE. The CDR3 spans 13 residues. The ends were cut back, 0 bases at V and 7 bases at J, with 9 bases in the middle.

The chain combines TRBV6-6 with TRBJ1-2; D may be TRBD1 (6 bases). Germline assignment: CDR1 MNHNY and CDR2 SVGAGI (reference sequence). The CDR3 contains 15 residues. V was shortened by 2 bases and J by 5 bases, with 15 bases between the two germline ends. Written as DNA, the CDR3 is TGTGCCAGCAGTTACCTAGAGGGGGTTAAGTATGGCTACACCTTC. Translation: CASSYLEGVKYGYTF.

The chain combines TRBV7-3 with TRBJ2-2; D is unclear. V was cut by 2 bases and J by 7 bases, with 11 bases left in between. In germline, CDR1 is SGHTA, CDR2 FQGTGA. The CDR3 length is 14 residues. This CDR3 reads CASSLDPSGGELFF. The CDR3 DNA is TGTGCCAGCAGCTTAGACCCCTCAGGCGGGGAGCTGTTTTTT.

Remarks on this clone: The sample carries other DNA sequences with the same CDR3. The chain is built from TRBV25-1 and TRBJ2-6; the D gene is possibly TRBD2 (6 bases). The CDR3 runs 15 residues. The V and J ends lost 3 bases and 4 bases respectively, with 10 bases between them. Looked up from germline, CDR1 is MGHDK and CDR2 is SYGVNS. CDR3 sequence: CASSDGGGGANVLTF. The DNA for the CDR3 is TGTGCCAGCAGTGACGGGGGTGGCGGGGCCAACGTCCTGACTTTC. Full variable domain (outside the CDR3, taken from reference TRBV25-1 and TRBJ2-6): EADIYQTPRYLVIGTGKKITLECSQTMGHDKMYWYQQDPGMELHLIHYSYGVNSTEKGDLSSESTVSRIRTEHFPLTLESARPSHTSQYLCASSDGGGGANVLTFGAGSRLTVL.

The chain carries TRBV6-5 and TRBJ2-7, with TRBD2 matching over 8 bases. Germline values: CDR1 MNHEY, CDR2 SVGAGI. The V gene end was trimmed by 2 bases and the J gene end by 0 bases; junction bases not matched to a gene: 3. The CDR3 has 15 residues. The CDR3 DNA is TGTGCCAGCAGTTACGCTAGCGGGTACTCCTACGAGCAGTACTTC. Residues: CASSYASGYSYEQYF.

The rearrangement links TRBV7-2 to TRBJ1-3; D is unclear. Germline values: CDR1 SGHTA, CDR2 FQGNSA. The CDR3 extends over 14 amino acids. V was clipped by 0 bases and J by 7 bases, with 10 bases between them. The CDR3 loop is CASSLAGMRNTIYF. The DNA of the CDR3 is TGTGCCAGCAGCTTAGCAGGGATGAGGAACACCATATATTTT.

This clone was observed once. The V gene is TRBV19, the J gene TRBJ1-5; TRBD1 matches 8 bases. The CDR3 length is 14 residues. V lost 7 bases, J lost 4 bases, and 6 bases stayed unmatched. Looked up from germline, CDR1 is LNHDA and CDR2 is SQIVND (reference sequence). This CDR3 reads CASMEGTGNQPQHF. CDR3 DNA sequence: TGTGCCAGTATGGAAGGGACAGGAAATCAGCCCCAGCATTTT. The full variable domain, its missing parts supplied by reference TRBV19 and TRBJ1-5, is DGGITQSPKYLFRKEGQNVTLSCEQNLNHDAMYWYRQDPGQGLRLIYYSQIVNDFQKGDIAEGYSVSREKKESFPLTVTSAQKNPTAFYLCASMEGTGNQPQHFGDGTRLSIL.

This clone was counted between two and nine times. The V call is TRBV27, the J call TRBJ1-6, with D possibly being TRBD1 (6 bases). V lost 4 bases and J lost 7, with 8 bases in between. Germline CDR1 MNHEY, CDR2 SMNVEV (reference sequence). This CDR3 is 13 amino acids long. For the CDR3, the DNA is TGTGCCAGCAGTTCTACAGGGAATTCACCCCTCCACTTT. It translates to CASSSTGNSPLHF.

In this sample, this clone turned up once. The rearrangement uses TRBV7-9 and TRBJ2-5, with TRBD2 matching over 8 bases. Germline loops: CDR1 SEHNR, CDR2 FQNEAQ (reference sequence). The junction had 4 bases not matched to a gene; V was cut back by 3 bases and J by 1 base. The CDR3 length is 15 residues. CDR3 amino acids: CASSLGLGPQETQYF. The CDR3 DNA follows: TGTGCCAGCAGCTTGGGACTAGGGCCCCAAGAGACCCAGTACTTC.

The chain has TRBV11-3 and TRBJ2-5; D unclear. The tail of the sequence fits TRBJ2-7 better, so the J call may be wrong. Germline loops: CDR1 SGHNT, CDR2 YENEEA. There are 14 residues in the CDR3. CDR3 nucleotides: TGTGCCAGCAGCTCCTACGGACGGCCCTACGAGCAGTACTTC. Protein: CASSSYGRPYEQYF.

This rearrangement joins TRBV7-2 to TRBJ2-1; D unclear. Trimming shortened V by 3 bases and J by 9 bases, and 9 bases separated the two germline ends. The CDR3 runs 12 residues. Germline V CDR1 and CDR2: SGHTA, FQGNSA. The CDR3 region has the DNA TGTGCCAGCAGCTTTTCCAGTACTGAGCAGTTCTTC. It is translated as CASSFSSTEQFF.

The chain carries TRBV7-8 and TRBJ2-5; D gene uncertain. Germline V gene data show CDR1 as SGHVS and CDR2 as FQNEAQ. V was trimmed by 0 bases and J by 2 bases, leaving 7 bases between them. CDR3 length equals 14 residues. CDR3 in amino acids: CASSLAARQETQYF. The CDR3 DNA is TGTGCCAGCAGCTTAGCGGCGAGACAAGAGACCCAGTACTTC. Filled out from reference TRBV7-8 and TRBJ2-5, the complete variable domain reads GAGVSQSPRYKVAKRGQDVALRCDPISGHVSLFWYQQALGQGPEFLTYFQNEAQLDKSGLPSDRFFAERPEGSVSTLKIQRTQQEDSAVYLCASSLAARQETQYFGPGTRLLVL.

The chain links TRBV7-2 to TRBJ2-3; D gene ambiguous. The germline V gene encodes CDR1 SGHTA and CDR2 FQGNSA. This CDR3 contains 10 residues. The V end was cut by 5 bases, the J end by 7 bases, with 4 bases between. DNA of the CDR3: TGTGCCAGCAGCGGTTATACGCAGTATTTT. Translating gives CASSGYTQYF.

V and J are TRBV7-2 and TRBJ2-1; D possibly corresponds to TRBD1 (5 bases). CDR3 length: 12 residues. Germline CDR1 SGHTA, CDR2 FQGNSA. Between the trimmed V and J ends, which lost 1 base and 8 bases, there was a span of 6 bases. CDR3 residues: CASSLVRDEQFF. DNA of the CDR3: TGTGCCAGCAGCTTAGTCAGGGATGAGCAGTTCTTC.

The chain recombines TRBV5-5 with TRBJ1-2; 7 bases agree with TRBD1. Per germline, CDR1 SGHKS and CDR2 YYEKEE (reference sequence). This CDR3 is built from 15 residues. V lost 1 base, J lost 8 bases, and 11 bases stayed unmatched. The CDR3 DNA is TGTGCCAGCAGCTTGAGCCCGAGAGGGGGCGAAGGCTACACCTTC. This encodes CASSLSPRGGEGYTF.

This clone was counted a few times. The CDR3 DNA reads TGTGCCAGCAGTGAAAGGCCCACCCATGGGACTGAAGCTTTCTTT. Its protein product is CASSERPTHGTEAFF. The chain has TRBV6-1 and TRBJ1-1; D not resolved. CDR3 length: 15 residues. Trimming pared 2 bases from V and 5 bases from J, leaving 15 bases between. The germline V gene encodes CDR1 MNHNS and CDR2 SASEGT.